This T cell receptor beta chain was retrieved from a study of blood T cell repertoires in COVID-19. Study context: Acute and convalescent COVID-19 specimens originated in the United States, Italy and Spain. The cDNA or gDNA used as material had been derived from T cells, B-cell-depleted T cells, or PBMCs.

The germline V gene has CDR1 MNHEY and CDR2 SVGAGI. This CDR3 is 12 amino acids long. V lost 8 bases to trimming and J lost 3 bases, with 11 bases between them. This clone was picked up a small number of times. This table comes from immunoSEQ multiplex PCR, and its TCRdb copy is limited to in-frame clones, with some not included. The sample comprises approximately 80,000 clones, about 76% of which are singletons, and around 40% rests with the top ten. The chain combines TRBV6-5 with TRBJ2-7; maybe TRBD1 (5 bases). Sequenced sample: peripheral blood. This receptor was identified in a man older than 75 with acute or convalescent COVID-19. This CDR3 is CASEAGRYEQYF. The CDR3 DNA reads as TGTGCCAGCGAGGCAGGGCGCTACGAGCAGTACTTC.